These T cell receptor beta chains were read from a single sample in a study of blood T cell repertoires in COVID-19. Clones were sequenced by immunoSEQ multiplex PCR, and TCRdb holds only the in-frame ones, with some missing. The sample holds about 170,000 clones; roughly 84% are singletons and the top ten take over 2.5%. Sequencing was performed on peripheral blood. Source of these receptors: a human donor with acute or convalescent COVID-19. The donor label of this sample is uncertain. Each CDR3 is given with its conserved first and last residue. A D gene is named only where the DNA matches it firmly. Clone size is not always given. Where it is, it says once, few, many or a class for expanded clones.

clone_size j_call d_call v_call cdr3_nt cdr3_aa
few TRBJ1-4 TRBD1 TRBV6-5 TGTGCCAGCAGTTGGACAGGAGCAACTAATGAAAAACTGTTTTTT CASSWTGATNEKLFF
. TRBJ2-7 . TRBV6-5 TGTGCCAGCAGGGCCGTTCGGGACTTCTACGAGCAGTACTTC CASRAVRDFYEQYF
. TRBJ1-2 TRBD1 TRBV30 TGTGCCTGGAGGAGACAGGGGGCCGGCTATGGCTACACCTTC CAWRRQGAGYGYTF
. TRBJ2-1 TRBD2 TRBV25-1 TGTGCCAGCAGTGAATCCCCGACTAGCGGGAGTAATGAGCAGTTCTTC CASSESPTSGSNEQFF
. TRBJ1-3 . TRBV19 TGTGCCAGTAGGATCGGGGGGATAGTAAACACCATATATTTT CASRIGGIVNTIYF
. TRBJ1-2 TRBD1 TRBV5-6 TGTGCCAGCAGCTCTAGACAGGGGGTGTCTGGCTACACCTTC CASSSRQGVSGYTF
. TRBJ2-2 . TRBV3-1/TRBV3-2 TGTGCCAGCAGCCAACAGGGCCACACCGGGGAGCTGTTTTTT CASSQQGHTGELFF
. TRBJ2-7 . TRBV7-8 TGTGCCAGCAGCCCACATTCAAAACGCTACGAGCAGTACTTC CASSPHSKRYEQYF
. TRBJ2-5 TRBD2 TRBV14 TGTGCCAGCAGCCGGGGACTAGCGGGAGAGACCCAGTACTTC CASSRGLAGETQYF
. TRBJ2-7 TRBD2 TRBV6-5 TGTGCCAGCAGTCGGAGACTAGCGGGAGAGTACGAGCAGTACTTC CASSRRLAGEYEQYF
. TRBJ2-3 . TRBV5-1 TGCGCCAGCACCTCGATAGCGGAAAGCACAGATACGCAGTATTTT CASTSIAESTDTQYF
. TRBJ1-4 TRBD1 TRBV11-3 TGTGCCAGCAGCTTCGTCTCCGGGACAGGCTCTGAAAAACTGTTTTTT CASSFVSGTGSEKLFF
. TRBJ1-5 TRBD1 TRBV14 TGTGCCAGCAGCCAGGCCCTGGACAGGGCAGGCAATCAGCCCCAGCATTTT CASSQALDRAGNQPQHF
. TRBJ1-6 TRBD1 TRBV3-1/TRBV3-2 TGTGCCAGCGCTCTGGGACAGGGTAATTCACCCCTCCACTTT CASALGQGNSPLHF
. TRBJ1-4 TRBD1 TRBV27 TGTGCCAGCAGTTCTCCCCAGGGGGCGGCAACTAATGAAAAACTGTTTTTT CASSSPQGAATNEKLFF
. TRBJ2-6 TRBD1 TRBV6-1 TGTGCCAGCAGTGAAGCGAGAGGGGGCGCTGGGGCCAACGTCCTGACTTTC CASSEARGGAGANVLTF
. TRBJ1-6 TRBD1 TRBV12-3/TRBV12-4 TGTGCCAGCGGACAGGAATATAATTCACCCCTCCACTTT CASGQEYNSPLHF
. TRBJ2-1 . TRBV15 TGTGCCACCAGCAGAGATTTGGGGAGCTACAATGAGCAGTTCTTC CATSRDLGSYNEQFF
. TRBJ1-1 TRBD1 TRBV6-5 TGTGCCAGCAGTCCGACAGGGGGGGGTACTGAAGCTTTCTTT CASSPTGGGTEAFF
. TRBJ1-1 . TRBV5-1 TGCGCCAGCAGCCCGGAGATGAACACTGAAGCTTTCTTT CASSPEMNTEAFF
. TRBJ2-1 TRBD2 TRBV5-1 TGCGCCAGCAGCTTGTCACCTAGCGGGGTCCACAATGAGCAGTTCTTC CASSLSPSGVHNEQFF
. TRBJ1-2 TRBD1 TRBV18 TGTGCCAGCTCACCAGCCGGGACAGGGGGCCGAGGCTACACCTTC CASSPAGTGGRGYTF
. TRBJ1-4 . TRBV6-5 TGTGCCAGCAGTTCACAGGGAAGTGAAAAACTGTTTTTT CASSSQGSEKLFF
few TRBJ1-4 . TRBV19 TGTGCCAGTAGTACCCTCCAGAAGGGGACTAATGAAAAACTGTTTTTT CASSTLQKGTNEKLFF
few TRBJ2-2 TRBD1 TRBV19 TGTGCCAGTAGTTTCCGACAGGGGGCGAGCGGGGAGCTGTTTTTT CASSFRQGASGELFF
. TRBJ1-2 TRBD1 TRBV30 TGTGCCTGGGGGGGGACCCCGACAGGGGCCAAGGGCTACTATGGCTACACCTTC CAWGGTPTGAKGYYGYTF
once TRBJ1-5 TRBD1 TRBV7-2 TGTGCCAGCAGCCGGGACAGTAGCAATCAGCCCCAGCATTTT CASSRDSSNQPQHF
. TRBJ1-5 . TRBV30 TGTGCCTGGAGTGTAGTGGGGGGTCGGGGTCAGCCCCAGCATTTT CAWSVVGGRGQPQHF
. TRBJ2-1 . TRBV11-2 TGTGCCAGCAGCTTAAGGCCAGGCGAGGGAAATGAGCAGTTCTTC CASSLRPGEGNEQFF
once TRBJ1-2 . TRBV6-5 TGTGCCAGCAGATCCCCAGGAGGGCCTAGCGGCTACACCTTC CASRSPGGPSGYTF
. TRBJ2-5 TRBD2 TRBV2 TGTGCCAGCAGGGGTCTAGCGGGGGGTTACCAAGAGACCCAGTACTTC CASRGLAGGYQETQYF
. TRBJ2-2 . TRBV5-6 TGTGCCAGCAGCTTGGACTCCGGTAACCCCACCGGGGAGCTGTTTTTT CASSLDSGNPTGELFF
. TRBJ2-1 . TRBV3-1/TRBV3-2 TGTGCCAGCAGCCTACCCGGAGGGGACCCTGAGCAGTTCTTC CASSLPGGDPEQFF
. TRBJ1-5 . TRBV10-3 TGTGCCATCAGTGACTCCGGGAGCAATCAGCCCCAGCATTTT CAISDSGSNQPQHF
. TRBJ1-4 TRBD1 TRBV28 TGTGCCAGCAGATCAGGACAGGGCCAGGAAAAACTGTTTTTT CASRSGQGQEKLFF
. TRBJ2-2 TRBD1 TRBV7-2 TGTGCCAGCACCCCCCGAGGGGGCGCCGGCACCGGGGAGCTGTTTTTT CASTPRGGAGTGELFF
once TRBJ1-6 . TRBV19 TGTGCCAGTAGTTGGTTGGGGGCTGGTAATTCACCCCTCCACTTT CASSWLGAGNSPLHF
few TRBJ1-6 . TRBV7-2 TGTGCCAGCAGCCAGGAGGGGTATAATTCACCCCTCCACTTT CASSQEGYNSPLHF
. TRBJ2-3 TRBD1 TRBV28 TGTGCCAGGGACGGACAGGGAAGCACAGATACGCAGTATTTT CARDGQGSTDTQYF
once TRBJ2-2 . TRBV30 TGTGCCTGGAGATTCCAGAACACCGGGGAGCTGTTTTTT CAWRFQNTGELFF
. TRBJ2-3 TRBD2 TRBV30 TGTGCCTGGAGGATGAACCTAGCGGGAGGGCCAAGGGCCACAGATACGCAGTATTTT CAWRMNLAGGPRATDTQYF
. TRBJ2-3 . TRBV5-6 TGTGCCAGCAGCCAGTACGCCGATACGCAGTATTTT CASSQYADTQYF
. TRBJ2-1 TRBD2 TRBV10-1 TGCGCCAGCAGTGAGCCGGCGGGAGTTTCGTACAATGAGCAGTTCTTC CASSEPAGVSYNEQFF
. TRBJ2-5 . TRBV13 TGTGCCAGCAGCCGGGGGACTGCCTACCCGGAGACCCAGTACTTC CASSRGTAYPETQYF
few TRBJ1-1 . TRBV19 TGTGCCAGTAGTATAAGGGGACTGGCGAACACTGAAGCTTTCTTT CASSIRGLANTEAFF
. TRBJ2-7 . TRBV2 TGTGCCAGCAGTCGGGGGTCCGACTACTACGAGCAGTACTTC CASSRGSDYYEQYF
. TRBJ1-6 . TRBV25-1 TGTGCCAGCAGTGACAGGGCTAGTAATTCACCCCTCCACTTT CASSDRASNSPLHF
. TRBJ1-2 TRBD1 TRBV19 TGTGCCAGTAGGACAGGGAACTATGGCTACACCTTC CASRTGNYGYTF
once TRBJ1-2 TRBD1 TRBV19 TGTGCCAGTAGTATCGGGACAGGGGACTATGGCTACACCTTC CASSIGTGDYGYTF
. TRBJ2-3 TRBD2 TRBV10-3 TGTGCCACCTACCCCACTAGCGGGAGCACAGATACGCAGTATTTT CATYPTSGSTDTQYF
. TRBJ2-7 . TRBV18 TGTGCCAGCTCACCTAACTCCCGGAGGGCCGGTTCTTCCTACGAGCAGTACTTC CASSPNSRRAGSSYEQYF
. TRBJ1-1 . TRBV6-4 TGTGCCAGCAGTGACTCGGCGGGGGAGAACACTGAAGCTTTCTTT CASSDSAGENTEAFF
. TRBJ1-3 TRBD1 TRBV3-1/TRBV3-2 TGTGCCAGCAGCTTCCCCGGACAGGGGGCTCAGGACACCATATATTTT CASSFPGQGAQDTIYF
. TRBJ1-4 . TRBV19 TGTGCCAGTAGTGGAGGGCGCCGGGGTGAAAAACTGTTTTTT CASSGGRRGEKLFF
. TRBJ2-2 . TRBV2 TGTGCCAGCAGTTACTTATCGAACACCGGGGAGCTGTTTTTT CASSYLSNTGELFF
. TRBJ1-2 TRBD1 TRBV30 TGTGCCTGGAGTGGAGGGGGCGGCTACACCTTC CAWSGGGGYTF
once TRBJ2-4 TRBD2 TRBV11-2 TGTGCCAGCAGCGACTCAATGAGGAGTGGACTAGCACGGGACATTCAGTACTTC CASSDSMRSGLARDIQYF
. TRBJ2-5 TRBD1 TRBV5-6 TGTGCCAGCAGCTTGGGACTGACAGGGAACCAAGAGACCCAGTACTTC CASSLGLTGNQETQYF
. TRBJ1-6 . TRBV5-1 TGCGCCAGCAGCTTGGCAGCAGACAGCAATTCACCCCTCCACTTT CASSLAADSNSPLHF